The sequence of this T cell receptor (beta chain) was determined in a study of blood T cell repertoires in COVID-19. Overall study: Samples of COVID-19 (acute and convalescent) were obtained from the United States, Italy and Spain. T cells, B-cell-depleted T cells, or PBMCs supplied cDNA or gDNA.

Authors' processing steps: Reference gene primer amplification gave estimated nucleated cell counts. Sequencing used immunoSEQ multiplex PCR; TCRdb keeps in-frame clones, though not all of them. That table furnishes V, J and clone size, whereas the DNA furnished D and trimming. The sample has around 130,000 clones, 82% seen once. CDR3 size: 15 residues. The sample consisted of peripheral blood. The receptor was derived from a woman in her 70s with acute or convalescent COVID-19. The gene calls are TRBV21-1 and TRBJ2-5; the DNA was not used to check the table's D call, TRBD2. TRBV21-1 constitutes a pseudogene. CDR3 sequence: CASCGAGDHQETQYF. The CDR3 DNA reads TGTGCCAGCTGTGGTGCGGGGGACCACCAAGAGACCCAGTACTTC.